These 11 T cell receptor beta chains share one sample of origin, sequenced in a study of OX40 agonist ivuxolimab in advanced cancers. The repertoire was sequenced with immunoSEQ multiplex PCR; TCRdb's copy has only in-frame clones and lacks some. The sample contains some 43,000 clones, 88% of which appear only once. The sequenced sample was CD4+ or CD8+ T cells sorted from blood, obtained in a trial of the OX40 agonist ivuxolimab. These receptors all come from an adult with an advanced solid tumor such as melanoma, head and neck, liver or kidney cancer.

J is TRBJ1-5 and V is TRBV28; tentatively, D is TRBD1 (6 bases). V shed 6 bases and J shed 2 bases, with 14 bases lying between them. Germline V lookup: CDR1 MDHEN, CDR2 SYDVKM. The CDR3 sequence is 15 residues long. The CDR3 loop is CASSTQGRGNQPQHF. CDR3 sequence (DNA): TGTGCCAGCAGCACACAGGGCCGTGGCAATCAGCCCCAGCATTTT.

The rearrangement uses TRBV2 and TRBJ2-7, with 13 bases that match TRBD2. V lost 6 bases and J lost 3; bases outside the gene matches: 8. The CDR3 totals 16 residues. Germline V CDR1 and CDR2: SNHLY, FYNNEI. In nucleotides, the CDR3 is TGTGCCAGCAGCTCCCAGACTAGCGGGGGGAACTACGAGCAGTACTTC. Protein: CASSSQTSGGNYEQYF.

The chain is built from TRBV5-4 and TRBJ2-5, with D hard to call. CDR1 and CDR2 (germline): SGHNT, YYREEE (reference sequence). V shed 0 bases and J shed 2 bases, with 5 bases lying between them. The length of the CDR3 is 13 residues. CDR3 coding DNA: TGTGCCAGCAGCTTGGTACTACAAGAGACCCAGTACTTC. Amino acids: CASSLVLQETQYF.

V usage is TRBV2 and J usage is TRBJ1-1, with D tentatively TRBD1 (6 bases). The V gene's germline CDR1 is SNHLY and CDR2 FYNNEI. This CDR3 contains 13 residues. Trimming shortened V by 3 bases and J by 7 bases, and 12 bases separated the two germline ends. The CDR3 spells CASSDWDINEAFF. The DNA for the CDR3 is TGTGCCAGCAGTGATTGGGACATTAATGAAGCTTTCTTT.

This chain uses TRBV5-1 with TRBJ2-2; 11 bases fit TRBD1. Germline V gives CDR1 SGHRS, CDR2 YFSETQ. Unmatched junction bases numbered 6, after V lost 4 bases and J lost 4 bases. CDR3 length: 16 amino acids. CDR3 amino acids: CASSRGQGAFTGELFF. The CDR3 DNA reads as TGCGCCAGCAGCCGAGGACAGGGGGCGTTCACCGGGGAGCTGTTTTTT.

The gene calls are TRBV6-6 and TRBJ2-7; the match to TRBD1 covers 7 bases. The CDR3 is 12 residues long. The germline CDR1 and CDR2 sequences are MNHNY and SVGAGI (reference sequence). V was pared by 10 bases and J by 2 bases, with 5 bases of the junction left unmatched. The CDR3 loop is CATRQGTYEQYF. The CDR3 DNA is TGTGCCACGAGACAGGGTACCTACGAGCAGTACTTC.

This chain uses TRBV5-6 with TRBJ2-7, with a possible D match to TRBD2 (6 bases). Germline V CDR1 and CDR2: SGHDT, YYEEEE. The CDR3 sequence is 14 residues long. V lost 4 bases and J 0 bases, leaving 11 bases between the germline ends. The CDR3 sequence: CASSRRRVSYEQYF. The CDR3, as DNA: TGTGCCAGCAGCCGAAGGAGGGTCTCCTACGAGCAGTACTTC. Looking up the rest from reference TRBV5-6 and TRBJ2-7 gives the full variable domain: DAGVTQSPTHLIKTRGQQVTLRCSPKSGHDTVSWYQQALGQGPQFIFQYYEEEERQRGNFPDRFSGHQFPNYSSELNVNALLLGDSALYLCASSRRRVSYEQYFGPGTRLTVT.

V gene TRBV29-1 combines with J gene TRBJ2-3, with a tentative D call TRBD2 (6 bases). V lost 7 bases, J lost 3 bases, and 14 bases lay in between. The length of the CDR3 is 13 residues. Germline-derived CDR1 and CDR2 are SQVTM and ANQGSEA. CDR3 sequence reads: CSAYGRGTDTQYF. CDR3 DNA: TGCAGCGCCTATGGCCGGGGGACAGATACGCAGTATTTT.

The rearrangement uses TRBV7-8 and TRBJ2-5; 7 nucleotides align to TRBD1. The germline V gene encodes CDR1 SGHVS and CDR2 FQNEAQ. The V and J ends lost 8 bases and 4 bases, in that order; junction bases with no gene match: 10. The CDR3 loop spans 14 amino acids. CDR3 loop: CASSLGTDLETQYF. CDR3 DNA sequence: TGTGCCAGCTCTCTAGGGACAGATTTAGAGACCCAGTACTTC.

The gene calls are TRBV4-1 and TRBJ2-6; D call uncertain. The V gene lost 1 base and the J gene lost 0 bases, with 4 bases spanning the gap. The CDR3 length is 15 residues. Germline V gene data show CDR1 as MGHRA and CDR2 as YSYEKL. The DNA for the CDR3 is TGCGCCAGCAGCCAAGTTACCTCTGGGGCCAACGTCCTGACTTTC. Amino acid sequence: CASSQVTSGANVLTF.

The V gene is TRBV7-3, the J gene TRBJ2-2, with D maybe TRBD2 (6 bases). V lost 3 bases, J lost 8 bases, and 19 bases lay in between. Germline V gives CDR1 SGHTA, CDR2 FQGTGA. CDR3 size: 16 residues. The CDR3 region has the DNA TGTGCCAGCAGCTTGGCGGGACCTCCTGGTTTGGGGGAGCTGTTTTTT. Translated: CASSLAGPPGLGELFF.